This TCR beta chain was recorded in a study of CD8+ T cells in alopecia areata. Findings and caveats of the study: Normal-skin resident alphabeta T cells also appear among scalp sample sequences. TCR sharing was clearer in mice than between patients, perhaps partly owing to patient HLA diversity.

Treatment specified: oral pan-JAK inhibitor, 5-10 mg twice daily. V gave up 6 bases and J gave up 5 bases; unmatched junction bases: 6. There are 13 residues in the CDR3. Germline lookup yields CDR1 ENHRY and CDR2 SYGVKD. Extracted RNA was reverse transcribed into cDNA, the sequencing template. Only in-frame clones appear in the TCRdb table, and some are missing; sequencing was by immunoSEQ multiplex PCR. The sample yields about 220,000 clones, about three fifths seen once. This clone was observed a handful of times. Its antigen is still unknown. The sequencing used CD4+ T cells sorted from blood, collected at week 4, from a patient treated with tofacitinib. The chain uses TRBV10-3 and TRBJ2-5; 7 bases are shared with TRBD1. The sequence was collected from a human donor with alopecia areata. CDR3 DNA sequence: TGTGCCATCAGCCATGACAGGGTCGAGACCCAGTACTTC. Amino acid sequence: CAISHDRVETQYF.